This T cell receptor (beta chain) emerged from a study of T cell changes during pregnancy in multiple sclerosis. The germline V gene has CDR1 MNHEY and CDR2 SVGAGI. The CDR3 runs 14 residues. V was pared by 6 bases and J by 0 bases, with 12 bases between. Produced via immunoSEQ multiplex PCR; TCRdb's table is partial and in-frame only. The sample holds roughly 40,000 clones, approximately 94% seen once. The rearrangement joins TRBV6-5 to TRBJ2-7, with D maybe TRBD1 (5 bases). Here the sequenced sample was CD4+ T cells from peripheral blood mononuclear cells, taken after pregnancy. The receptor's source is a female donor with multiple sclerosis, enrolled in a pregnancy study. Here the CDR3 DNA reads TGTGCCAGCAGCCGGCAGGGCTTCTCCTACGAGCAGTACTTC. Translated: CASSRQGFSYEQYF.